This TCR beta chain was captured in a study of cytomegalovirus exposure and HLA in healthy donors. Researchers ran the PCR with 60 Vbeta and 13 Jbeta primers. Only in-frame clones appear in the TCRdb table, and some are missing; sequencing was by immunoSEQ multiplex PCR. There are roughly 93,000 clones in the sample; approximately 79% occur only once, and around 2% lies in the top ten. Germline CDR1 reads MNHEY; CDR2 reads SVGAGI. The CDR3 is made up of 14 amino acids. V was clipped by 5 bases and J by 2 bases, with 12 bases between them. The specimen sequenced was PBMCs. This TCR was recovered from a male donor in good health and CMV-seronegative. V and J are TRBV6-5 and TRBJ2-5, with TRBD1 as a possible D gene (6 bases). The DNA for the CDR3 is TGTGCCAGCAGTCGAAACAGGGTTCAAGAGACCCAGTACTTC. It specifies CASSRNRVQETQYF.